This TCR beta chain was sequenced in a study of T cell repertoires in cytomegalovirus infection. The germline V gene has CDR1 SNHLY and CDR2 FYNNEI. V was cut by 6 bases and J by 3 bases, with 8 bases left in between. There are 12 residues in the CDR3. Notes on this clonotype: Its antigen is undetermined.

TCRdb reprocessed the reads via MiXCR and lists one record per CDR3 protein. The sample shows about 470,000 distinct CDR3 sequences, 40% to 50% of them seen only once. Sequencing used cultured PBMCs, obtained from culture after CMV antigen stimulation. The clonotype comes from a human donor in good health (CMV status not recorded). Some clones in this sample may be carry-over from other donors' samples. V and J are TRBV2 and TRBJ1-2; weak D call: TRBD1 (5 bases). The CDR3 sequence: CASRQDDYGYTF. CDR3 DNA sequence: TGTGCCAGCAGACAGGACGACTATGGCTACACCTTC.